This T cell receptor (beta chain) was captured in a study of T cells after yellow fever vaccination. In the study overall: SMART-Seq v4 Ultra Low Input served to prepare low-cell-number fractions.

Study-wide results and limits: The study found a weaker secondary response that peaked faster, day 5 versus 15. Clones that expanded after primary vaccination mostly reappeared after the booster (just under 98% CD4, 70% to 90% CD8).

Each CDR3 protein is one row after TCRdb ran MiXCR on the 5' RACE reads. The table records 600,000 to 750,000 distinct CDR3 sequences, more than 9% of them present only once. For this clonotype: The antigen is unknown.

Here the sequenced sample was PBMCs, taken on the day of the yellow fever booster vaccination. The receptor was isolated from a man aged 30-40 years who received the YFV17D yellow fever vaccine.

The CDR3 sequence: CSGGERGETQYF. The CDR3, as DNA: TGCAGCGGGGGGGAGAGGGGAGAGACCCAGTACTTC. The chain is built from TRBV20-1 and TRBJ2-5; 8 bases align to TRBD2. Germline V gene sequence: CDR1 DFQATT, CDR2 SNEGSKA (reference sequence). The CDR3 sequence is 12 residues long.